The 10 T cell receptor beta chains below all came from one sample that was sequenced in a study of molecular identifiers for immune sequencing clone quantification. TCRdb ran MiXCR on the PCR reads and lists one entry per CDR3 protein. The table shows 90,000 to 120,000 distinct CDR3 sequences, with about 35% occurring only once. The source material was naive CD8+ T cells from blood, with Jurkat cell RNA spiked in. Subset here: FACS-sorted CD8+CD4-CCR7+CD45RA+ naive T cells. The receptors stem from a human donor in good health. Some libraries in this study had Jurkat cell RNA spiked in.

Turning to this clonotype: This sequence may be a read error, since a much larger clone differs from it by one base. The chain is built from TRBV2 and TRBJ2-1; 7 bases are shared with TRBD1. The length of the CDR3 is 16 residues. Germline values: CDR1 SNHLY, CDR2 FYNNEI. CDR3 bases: TGTGCCAGCAGTGGTCCCGGGACAGCCATGAGCACTGAGCAGTCCTTC. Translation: CASSGPGTAMSTEQSF.

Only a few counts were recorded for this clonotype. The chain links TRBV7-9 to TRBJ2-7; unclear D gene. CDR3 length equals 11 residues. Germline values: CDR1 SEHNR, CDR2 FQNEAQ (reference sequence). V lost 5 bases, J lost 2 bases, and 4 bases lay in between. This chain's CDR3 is CASSRAYEQYF. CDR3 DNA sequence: TGTGCCAGCAGCCGCGCCTACGAGCAGTACTTC. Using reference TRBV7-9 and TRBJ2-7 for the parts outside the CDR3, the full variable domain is DTGVSQNPRHKITKRGQNVTFRCDPISEHNRLYWYRQTLGQGPEFLTYFQNEAQLEKSRLLSDRFSAERPKGSFSTLEIQRTEQGDSAMYLCASSRAYEQYFGPGTRLTVT.

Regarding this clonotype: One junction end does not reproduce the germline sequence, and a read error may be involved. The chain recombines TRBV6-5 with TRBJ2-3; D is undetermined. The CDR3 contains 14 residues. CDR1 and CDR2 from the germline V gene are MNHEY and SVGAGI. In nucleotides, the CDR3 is TGTGCCAGCAGTTACGTGGGGTCCGCAGATACGCAGTGTTTT. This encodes CASSYVGSADTQCF.

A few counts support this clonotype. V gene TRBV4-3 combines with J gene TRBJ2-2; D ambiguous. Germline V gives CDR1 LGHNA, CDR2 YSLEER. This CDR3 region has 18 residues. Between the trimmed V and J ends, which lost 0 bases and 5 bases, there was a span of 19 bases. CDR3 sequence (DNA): TGCGCCAGCAGCCAAGATATAGCTTTACACTTAACAACCGGGGAGCTGTTTTTT. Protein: CASSQDIALHLTTGELFF.

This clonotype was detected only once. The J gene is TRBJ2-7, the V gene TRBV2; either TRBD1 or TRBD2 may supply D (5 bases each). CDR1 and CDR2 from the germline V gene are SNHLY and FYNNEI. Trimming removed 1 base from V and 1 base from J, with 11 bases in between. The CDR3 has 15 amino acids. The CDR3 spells CASSEVVWGSYEQYF. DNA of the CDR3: TGTGCCAGCAGTGAAGTGGTCTGGGGGTCCTACGAGCAGTACTTC.

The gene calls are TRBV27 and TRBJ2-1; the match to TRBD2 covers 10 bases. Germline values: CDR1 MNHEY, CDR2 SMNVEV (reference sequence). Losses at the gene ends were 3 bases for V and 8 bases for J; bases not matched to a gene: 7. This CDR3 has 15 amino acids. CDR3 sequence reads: CASSLEASGRDEQFF. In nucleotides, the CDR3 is TGTGCCAGCAGTTTGGAGGCTAGCGGGAGAGATGAGCAGTTCTTC.

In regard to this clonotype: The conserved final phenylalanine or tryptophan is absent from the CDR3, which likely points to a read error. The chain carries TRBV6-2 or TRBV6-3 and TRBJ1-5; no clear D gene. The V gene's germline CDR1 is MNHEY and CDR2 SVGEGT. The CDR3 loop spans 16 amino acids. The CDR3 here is CASSYSSALSYQPQHY. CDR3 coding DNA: TGTGCCAGCAGTTACTCGAGCGCGCTTAGCTATCAGCCCCAGCATTAT.

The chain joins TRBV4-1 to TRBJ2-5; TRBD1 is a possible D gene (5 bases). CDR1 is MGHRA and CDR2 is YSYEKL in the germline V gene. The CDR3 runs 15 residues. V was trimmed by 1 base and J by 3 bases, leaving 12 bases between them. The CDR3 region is CASSQVGRVEETQYF. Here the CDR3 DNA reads TGCGCCAGCAGCCAAGTCGGCAGGGTGGAAGAGACCCAGTACTTC.

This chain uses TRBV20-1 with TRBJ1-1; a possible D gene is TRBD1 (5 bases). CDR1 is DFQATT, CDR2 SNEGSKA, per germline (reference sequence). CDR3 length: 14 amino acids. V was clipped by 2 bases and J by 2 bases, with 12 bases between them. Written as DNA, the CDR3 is TGCAGTGCTAGACCAGGGTGGGTCAACACTGAAGCTTTCTTT. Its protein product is CSARPGWVNTEAFF.

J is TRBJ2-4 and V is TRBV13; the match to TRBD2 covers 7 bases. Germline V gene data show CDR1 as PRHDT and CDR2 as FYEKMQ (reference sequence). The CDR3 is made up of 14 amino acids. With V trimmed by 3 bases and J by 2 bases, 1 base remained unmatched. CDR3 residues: CASSFGRPKNIQYF. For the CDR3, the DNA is TGTGCCAGCAGCTTCGGGAGGCCCAAAAACATTCAGTACTTC.